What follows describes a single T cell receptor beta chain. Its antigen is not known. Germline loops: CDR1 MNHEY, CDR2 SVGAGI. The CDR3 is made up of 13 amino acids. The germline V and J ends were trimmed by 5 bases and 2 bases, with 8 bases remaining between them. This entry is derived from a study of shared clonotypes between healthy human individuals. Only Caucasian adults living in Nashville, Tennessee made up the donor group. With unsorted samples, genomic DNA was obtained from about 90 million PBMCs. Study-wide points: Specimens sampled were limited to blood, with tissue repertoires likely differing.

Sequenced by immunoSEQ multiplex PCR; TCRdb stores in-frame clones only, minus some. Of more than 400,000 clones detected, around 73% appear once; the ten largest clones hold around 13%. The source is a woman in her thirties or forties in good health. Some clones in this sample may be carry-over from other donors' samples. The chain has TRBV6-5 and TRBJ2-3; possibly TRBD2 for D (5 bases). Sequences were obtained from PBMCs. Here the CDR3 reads CASSPGFTDTQYF. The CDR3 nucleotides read TGTGCCAGCAGTCCGGGATTCACAGATACGCAGTATTTT.